One sample yielded the 23 T cell receptor beta chains listed below, sequenced in a study of T cells after yellow fever vaccination. TCRdb reanalysed the 5' RACE reads using MiXCR and keeps one entry per CDR3 protein. This sample has more than 300,000 distinct CDR3 sequences, with roughly 10% found just once. The sample here was CD4+ T cells sorted from PBMCs, taken 45 days after the yellow fever booster vaccination. These receptors all come from a young man who received the YFV17D yellow fever vaccine.

This clonotype was picked up many times. The chain employs TRBV7-3 and TRBJ2-2; D possibly corresponds to TRBD1 (6 bases). Germline V lookup: CDR1 SGHTA, CDR2 FQGTGA. Trimming cost V 9 bases and J 3 bases, with 8 bases left between them. The CDR3 contains 12 residues. The CDR3 DNA is TGTGCCAGTACAGGGCACACCGGGGAGCTGTTTTTT. Translating it yields CASTGHTGELFF.

This rearrangement joins TRBV7-8 to TRBJ1-2; 9 nucleotides agree with TRBD1. The ends lost 5 bases at V and 2 bases at J; junction bases unmatched: 18. The germline V gene encodes CDR1 SGHVS and CDR2 FQNEAQ. The CDR3 is made up of 19 amino acids. The CDR3 nucleotides read TGTGCCAGCAGCCCACGATACCGGGACAGGGAGGAAGGGAACTATGGCTACACCTTC. Encoded protein: CASSPRYRDREEGNYGYTF. Based on the CDR3 plus reference TRBV7-8 and TRBJ1-2, the full variable domain is GAGVSQSPRYKVAKRGQDVALRCDPISGHVSLFWYQQALGQGPEFLTYFQNEAQLDKSGLPSDRFFAERPEGSVSTLKIQRTQQEDSAVYLCASSPRYRDREEGNYGYTFGSGTRLTVV.

This clonotype has just a few counts. The chain recombines TRBV9 with TRBJ2-5, with 12 nucleotides matching TRBD2. Germline CDR1 is SGDLS and CDR2 is YYNGEE. This CDR3 is built from 15 residues. V lost 1 base and J lost 4; bases outside the gene matches: 2. The CDR3 nucleotides read TGTGCCAGCAGCGTACCACTAGCGGGGGGAGAGACCCAGTACTTC. Its protein is CASSVPLAGGETQYF.

This clonotype has at least ten counts. This rearrangement joins TRBV27 to TRBJ2-5, with D unclear. The CDR3 is 13 amino acids. Trimming stripped 4 bases from V and 5 bases from J, with 11 bases between. The germline V gene encodes CDR1 MNHEY and CDR2 SMNVEV (reference sequence). CDR3 sequence reads: CASSSRVRETQYF. DNA of the CDR3: TGTGCCAGCAGTTCAAGGGTGAGGGAGACCCAGTACTTC.

The chain joins TRBV6-5 to TRBJ1-1, with a possible D match to TRBD1 (6 bases). The germline gives CDR1 MNHEY, CDR2 SVGAGI. Trimming removed 6 bases at V and 0 bases at J, with 14 bases between. There are 15 residues in the CDR3. The CDR3 reads CASSLQGTVNTEAFF. The CDR3 nucleotides are TGTGCCAGCAGCCTCCAGGGGACGGTGAACACTGAAGCTTTCTTT.

This chain links TRBV19 with TRBJ2-7; possibly TRBD1 for D (6 bases). CDR3 length: 14 amino acids. Deletions cut 1 base from V and 3 bases from J, with 10 bases between. The germline CDR1 and CDR2 sequences are LNHDA and SQIVND (reference sequence). The CDR3 loop is CASSIVTGNYEQYF. The CDR3 bases are TGTGCCAGTAGTATAGTCACAGGGAACTACGAGCAGTACTTC.

This clonotype was recorded a few times. The rearrangement joins TRBV19 to TRBJ2-5, with D possibly matching TRBD1 (7 bases). The CDR3 consists of 15 residues. Trimming removed 3 bases from V and 6 bases from J, with 17 bases in between. Germline CDR1 is LNHDA and CDR2 is SQIVND (reference sequence). The CDR3 sequence is CASSIGGTETKTQYF. The DNA for the CDR3 is TGTGCCAGTAGTATTGGAGGGACAGAGACGAAGACCCAGTACTTC. The full variable domain, in which reference TRBV19 and TRBJ2-5 provide the parts outside the CDR3, is DGGITQSPKYLFRKEGQNVTLSCEQNLNHDAMYWYRQDPGQGLRLIYYSQIVNDFQKGDIAEGYSVSREKKESFPLTVTSAQKNPTAFYLCASSIGGTETKTQYFGPGTRLLVL.

This chain uses TRBV7-2 with TRBJ1-1; 9 bases are a match to TRBD1. The germline CDR1 and CDR2 sequences are SGHTA and FQGNSA. The CDR3 contains 14 residues. The V and J ends lost 6 bases and 4 bases, in that order; junction bases with no gene match: 6. DNA for the CDR3: TGTGCCAGCAGGTTGGGACAGGGAGGCACTGAAGCTTTCTTT. Protein sequence: CASRLGQGGTEAFF.

This clonotype was detected only a few times. This chain links TRBV4-2 with TRBJ2-7; TRBD2 matches at 12 bases. The germline V gene has CDR1 LGHNA and CDR2 YNFKEQ. The CDR3 extends over 15 amino acids. The trim removed 4 bases at V and 4 bases at J, leaving 5 bases unmatched. CDR3 nucleotides: TGTGCCAGCAGCCCCCTGACTAGCGGGGGTTACGAGCAGTACTTC. It encodes CASSPLTSGGYEQYF.

This clonotype was seen ten or more times. The CDR3, as DNA: TGTGCCAGCAGTTTCGGTGTGTGGGGCAGGGGGCACGGGGGCCGGACAGATACGCAGTATTTT. Protein: CASSFGVWGRGHGGRTDTQYF. The rearrangement joins TRBV12-3 or TRBV12-4 to TRBJ2-3; 8 positions agree with TRBD1. Germline trimming cut 3 bases from V and 3 bases from J; bases unmatched to any gene: 23. This CDR3 spans 21 amino acids.

In its sample, this clonotype was seen a few times. This sequence joins TRBV6-2 or TRBV6-3 and TRBJ1-3, with TRBD1 as a possible D gene (6 bases). Germline CDR1 and CDR2: MNHEY and SVGEGT. Trimming took 0 bases from V and 0 from J, leaving 9 bases between them. The CDR3 has 16 amino acids. CDR3 sequence: CASSYSTGASGNTIYF. The CDR3 DNA reads as TGTGCCAGCAGTTACTCGACAGGAGCCTCTGGAAACACCATATATTTT.

V is TRBV7-2 and J is TRBJ2-5; TRBD2 matches at 8 bases. After removal of 2 bases from V and 5 bases from J, the junction contained 7 bases not matched to a gene. Looked up from germline, CDR1 is SGHTA and CDR2 is FQGNSA. The CDR3 loop spans 15 amino acids. CDR3 sequence: CASSLTSGNRETQYF. CDR3 in DNA: TGTGCCAGCAGCTTAACTAGCGGAAACCGGGAGACCCAGTACTTC. The full variable domain, with the rest looked up from reference TRBV7-2 and TRBJ2-5, is GAGVSQSPSNKVTEKGKDVELRCDPISGHTALYWYRQSLGQGLEFLIYFQGNSAPDKSGLPSDRFSAERTGGSVSTLTIQRTQQEDSAVYLCASSLTSGNRETQYFGPGTRLLVL.

A few counts support this clonotype. The chain couples TRBV6-1 to TRBJ1-1; a weak D match, TRBD1 (6 bases). V was pared by 7 bases and J by 4 bases, with 16 bases between. CDR1 and CDR2 from the germline V gene are MNHNS and SASEGT. CDR3 length: 14 residues. The CDR3 region has the DNA TGTGCCAGCATTGGGGGCGTTTTTGTCACTGAAGCTTTCTTT. The encoded protein is CASIGGVFVTEAFF.

The rearrangement uses TRBV7-2 and TRBJ2-2; 7 bases match TRBD2. CDR1 is SGHTA and CDR2 is FQGNSA in the germline V gene. There are 16 residues in the CDR3. After removal of 3 bases from V and 4 bases from J, the junction contained 8 bases not matched to a gene. CDR3 amino acids: CASSFLGGGTTGELFF. CDR3 coding DNA: TGTGCCAGCAGCTTCTTGGGGGGGGGAACCACCGGGGAGCTGTTTTTT.

The genes are TRBV10-3 and TRBJ1-5, with 9 bases that match TRBD1. The germline V gene has CDR1 ENHRY and CDR2 SYGVKD. After removal of 4 bases from V and 6 bases from J, the junction contained 4 bases not matched to a gene. The length of the CDR3 is 14 residues. The CDR3 region is CAISGTGGTQPQHF. The CDR3 bases are TGTGCCATCAGTGGAACAGGGGGCACTCAGCCCCAGCATTTT.

The chain recombines TRBV29-1 with TRBJ1-1; the D gene is possibly TRBD1 (5 bases). The CDR3 contains 12 residues. Trimming pared 6 bases from V and 2 bases from J, leaving 10 bases between. CDR1 is SQVTM, CDR2 ANQGSEA, per germline. The CDR3 loop reads CSVIQVNTEAFF. The CDR3 DNA follows: TGCAGCGTCATACAGGTAAACACTGAAGCTTTCTTT.

The chain joins TRBV18 to TRBJ2-5; D assignment may be TRBD1 or TRBD2 (5 bases each). This CDR3 contains 15 residues. Between the trimmed V and J ends, which lost 1 base and 2 bases, there was a span of 11 bases. From germline, CDR1 is KGHSH and CDR2 LQKENI. The CDR3 DNA sequence: TGTGCCAGCTCACCACGGTCCGGGGCACAAGAGACCCAGTACTTC. Its protein product is CASSPRSGAQETQYF.

The chain joins TRBV4-3 to TRBJ1-4; D is possibly TRBD1 (6 bases). Germline values: CDR1 LGHNA, CDR2 YSLEER. The length of the CDR3 is 12 residues. V dropped 1 base and J dropped 10 bases, with 7 bases sitting between them. The CDR3 loop reads CASSQVQGKLFF. The CDR3 DNA reads as TGCGCCAGCAGCCAAGTACAGGGAAAACTGTTTTTT.

The chain combines TRBV18 with TRBJ1-4, with a weak D call TRBD1 (5 bases). The germline V gene has CDR1 KGHSH and CDR2 LQKENI. This CDR3 comprises 16 residues. The V end lost 3 bases, the J end lost 3 bases, and 14 bases lay between the germline ends. In DNA, the CDR3 is TGTGCCAGCTCACCCCGGTCTCTGGGGGCTAATGAAAAACTGTTTTTT. Its protein is CASSPRSLGANEKLFF.

V gene TRBV4-1 combines with J gene TRBJ1-5; D is uncertain. This CDR3 comprises 14 residues. Trimming took 4 bases from V and 7 from J, leaving 14 bases between them. CDR1 and CDR2 from the germline V gene are MGHRA and YSYEKL. This CDR3 reads CASSPILGSQPQHF. The DNA for the CDR3 is TGCGCCAGCAGCCCAATCCTCGGGTCCCAGCCCCAGCATTTT.

This chain joins TRBV5-1 and TRBJ2-1; 9 bases match TRBD2. V trimming: 4 bases; J trimming: 4 bases; junction bases outside the gene matches: 6. Germline loops: CDR1 SGHRS, CDR2 YFSETQ. The CDR3 is made up of 15 amino acids. As DNA, the CDR3 is TGCGCCAGCAGCCGGAGCGGGGGGTGGTACAATGAGCAGTTCTTC. Amino acid sequence: CASSRSGGWYNEQFF.

This clonotype has only a few counts. The chain links TRBV5-4 to TRBJ2-3, with 8 positions matching TRBD2. The germline gives CDR1 SGHNT, CDR2 YYREEE (reference sequence). The CDR3 extends over 15 amino acids. J gave up 3 bases and V 2 bases, and 5 bases lay outside the gene matches. This chain's CDR3 is CASSFGGAGTDTQYF. CDR3 nucleotides: TGTGCCAGCAGCTTCGGGGGGGCCGGAACAGATACGCAGTATTTT.

This clonotype was seen only a few times. CDR3 DNA sequence: TGTGCCAGCAGTCTGCGGGGGACCACTGAAGCTTTCTTT. As protein: CASSLRGTTEAFF. V usage is TRBV12-3 or TRBV12-4 and J usage is TRBJ1-1, with D perhaps TRBD1 (5 bases). Trimming took 5 bases from V and 4 from J, leaving 11 bases between them. This CDR3 is built from 13 residues.